The sample holds many counts of the clone carrying this T cell receptor (beta chain). Its cognate antigen is unknown. The source of the sample is a study of CD8 T cells in ankylosing spondylitis. Making use of molecular barcodes, quantitative 5'-RACE generated TCR beta libraries. TCRdb used MiXCR to reprocess the 5' RACE reads, holding one entry per CDR3 protein. The sample has roughly 130,000 distinct CDR3 sequences; approximately 15% are singletons. Study-wide findings and caveats: A TCR beta motif of several highly homologous variants seemed to mark ankylosing spondylitis blood.

Germline CDR1 SGHRS, CDR2 YFSETQ. V lost 5 bases, J lost 2 bases, and 9 bases lay in between. The CDR3 loop spans 13 amino acids. Sample: blood, either unsorted or a sorted T cell fraction (not recorded which). This receptor was taken from a female donor with ankylosing spondylitis or in good health (not recorded which). The chain has TRBV5-1 and TRBJ2-3; D gene ambiguous. The DNA for the CDR3 is TGCGCCAGCAGTCCTGACCTCACAGATACGCAGTATTTT. This gives the protein CASSPDLTDTQYF.